This T cell receptor (beta chain) was recovered during a study of blood T cell repertoires in COVID-19. Repertoires were generated with immunoSEQ multiplex PCR, while TCRdb's copy carries only in-frame clones and drops some. The table lists around 100,000 clones, approximately 81% of them singletons. The germline CDR1 and CDR2 sequences are SGHRS and YFSETQ. The ends were cut back, 0 bases at V and 6 bases at J, with 13 bases in the middle. This CDR3 is built from 15 residues. The specimen was peripheral blood. This clonotype originated in a middle-aged man with acute or convalescent COVID-19. V and J are TRBV5-1 and TRBJ1-5, with a weak D call TRBD1 (5 bases). CDR3 in DNA: TGCGCCAGCAGCTTGGGAGGGACTAGCGGTCAGCCCCAGCATTTT. Amino acid sequence: CASSLGGTSGQPQHF.